This T cell receptor beta chain derives from a study of blood T cell repertoires in COVID-19. Overall study: Collection of acute and convalescent COVID-19 samples took place in the United States, Italy and Spain.

V was pared by 4 bases and J by 6 bases, with 16 bases between. This CDR3 is built from 14 residues. CDR1 is SGHNT and CDR2 is YYREEE in the germline V gene (reference sequence). Only in-frame clones appear in the TCRdb table, and some are missing; sequencing was by immunoSEQ multiplex PCR. This table holds 250,000 or so clones, around nine tenths found once. This sequence was found in a man aged 30-40 years with active or convalescent COVID-19. Material for sequencing was peripheral blood. The chain uses TRBV5-4 and TRBJ1-1; D perhaps matches TRBD1 (5 bases). The CDR3 spells CASSRSPDIAEAFF. In DNA, the CDR3 is TGTGCCAGCAGCCGATCGCCGGACATCGCTGAAGCTTTCTTT.